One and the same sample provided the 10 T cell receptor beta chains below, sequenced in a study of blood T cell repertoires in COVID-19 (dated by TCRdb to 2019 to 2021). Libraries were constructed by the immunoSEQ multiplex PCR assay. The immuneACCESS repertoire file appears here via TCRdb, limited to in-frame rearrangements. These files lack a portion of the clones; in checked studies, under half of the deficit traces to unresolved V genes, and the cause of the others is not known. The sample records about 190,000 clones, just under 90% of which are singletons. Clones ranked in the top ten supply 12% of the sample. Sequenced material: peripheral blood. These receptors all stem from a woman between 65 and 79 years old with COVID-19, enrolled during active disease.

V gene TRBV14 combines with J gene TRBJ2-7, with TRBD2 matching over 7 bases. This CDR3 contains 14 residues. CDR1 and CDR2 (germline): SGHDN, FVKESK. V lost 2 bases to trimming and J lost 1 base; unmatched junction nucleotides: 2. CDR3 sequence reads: CASSQTSESYEQYF. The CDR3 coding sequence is TGTGCCAGCAGCCAAACTAGCGAGTCCTACGAGCAGTACTTC. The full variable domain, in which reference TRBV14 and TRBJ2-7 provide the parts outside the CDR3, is EAGVTQFPSHSVIEKGQTVTLRCDPISGHDNLYWYRRVMGKEIKFLLHFVKESKQDESGMPNNRFLAERTGGTYSTLKVQPAELEDSGVYFCASSQTSESYEQYFGPGTRLTVT.

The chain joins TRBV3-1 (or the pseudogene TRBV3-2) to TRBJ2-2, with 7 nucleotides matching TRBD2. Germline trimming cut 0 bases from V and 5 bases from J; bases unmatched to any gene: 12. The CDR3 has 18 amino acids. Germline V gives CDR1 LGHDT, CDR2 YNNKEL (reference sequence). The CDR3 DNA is TGTGCCAGCAGCCAAGAAAGTGTTGGCGGGAGCTGGACCGGGGAGCTGTTTTTT. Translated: CASSQESVGGSWTGELFF.

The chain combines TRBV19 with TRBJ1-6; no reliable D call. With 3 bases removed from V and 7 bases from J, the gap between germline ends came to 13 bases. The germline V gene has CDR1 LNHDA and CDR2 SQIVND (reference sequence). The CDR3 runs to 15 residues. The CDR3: CASSISVMGNSPLHF. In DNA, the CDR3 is TGTGCCAGTAGTATTAGCGTCATGGGCAATTCACCCCTCCACTTT.

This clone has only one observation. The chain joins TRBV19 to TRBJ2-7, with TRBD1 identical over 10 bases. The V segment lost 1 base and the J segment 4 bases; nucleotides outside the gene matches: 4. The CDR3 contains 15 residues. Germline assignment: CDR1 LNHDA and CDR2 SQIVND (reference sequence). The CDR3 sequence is CASSIAGTGEYEQYF. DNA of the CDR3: TGTGCCAGTAGTATAGCCGGGACAGGGGAGTACGAGCAGTACTTC.

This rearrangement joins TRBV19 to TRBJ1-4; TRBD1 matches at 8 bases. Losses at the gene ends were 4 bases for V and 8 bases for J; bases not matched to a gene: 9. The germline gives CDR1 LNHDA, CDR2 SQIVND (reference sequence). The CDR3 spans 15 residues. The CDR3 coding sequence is TGTGCCAGTAGTAATGGACAGGGCTTGGGAGAAAAACTGTTTTTT. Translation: CASSNGQGLGEKLFF. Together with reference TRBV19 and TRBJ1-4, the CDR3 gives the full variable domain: DGGITQSPKYLFRKEGQNVTLSCEQNLNHDAMYWYRQDPGQGLRLIYYSQIVNDFQKGDIAEGYSVSREKKESFPLTVTSAQKNPTAFYLCASSNGQGLGEKLFFGSGTQLSVL.

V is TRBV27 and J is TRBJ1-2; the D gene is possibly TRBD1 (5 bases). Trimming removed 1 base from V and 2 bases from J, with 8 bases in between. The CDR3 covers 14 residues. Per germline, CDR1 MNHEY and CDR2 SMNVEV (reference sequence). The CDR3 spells CASSLFGGNYGYTF. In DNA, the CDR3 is TGTGCCAGCAGTTTATTTGGGGGGAACTATGGCTACACCTTC.

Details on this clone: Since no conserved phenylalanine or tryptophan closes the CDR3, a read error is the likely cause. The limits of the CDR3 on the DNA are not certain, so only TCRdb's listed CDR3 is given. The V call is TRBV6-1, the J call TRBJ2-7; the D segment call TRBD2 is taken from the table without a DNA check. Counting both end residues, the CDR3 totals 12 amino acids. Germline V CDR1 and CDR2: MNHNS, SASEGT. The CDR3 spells CAISDASGSLRI.

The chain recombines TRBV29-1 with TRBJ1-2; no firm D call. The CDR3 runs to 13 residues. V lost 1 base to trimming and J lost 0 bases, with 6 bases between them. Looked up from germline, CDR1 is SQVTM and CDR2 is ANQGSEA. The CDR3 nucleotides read TGCAGCGTTGAAGCGGGAGCTAACTATGGCTACACCTTC. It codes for CSVEAGANYGYTF.

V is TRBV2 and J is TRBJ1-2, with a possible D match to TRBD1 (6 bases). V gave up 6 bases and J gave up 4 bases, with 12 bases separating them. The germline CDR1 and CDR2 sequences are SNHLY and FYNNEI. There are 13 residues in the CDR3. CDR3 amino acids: CASSVRGAYGYTF. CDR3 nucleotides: TGTGCCAGCAGCGTCAGGGGTGCCTATGGCTACACCTTC.

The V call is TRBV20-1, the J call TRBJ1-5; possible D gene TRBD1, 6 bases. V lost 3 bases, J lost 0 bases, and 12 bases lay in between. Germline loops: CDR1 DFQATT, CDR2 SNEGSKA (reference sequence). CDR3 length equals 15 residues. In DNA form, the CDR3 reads TGCAGTGCTAGTGGGGGGCCCTATAGCAATCAGCCCCAGCATTTT. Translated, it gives CSASGGPYSNQPQHF.